This T cell receptor (beta chain) was obtained from a study of cytomegalovirus exposure and HLA in healthy donors. Turning to this clone: Antigen unknown.

Both 60 Vbeta primers and 13 Jbeta primers went into the PCR. Clones were read by immunoSEQ multiplex PCR, and TCRdb kept only the in-frame ones, dropping some. The top ten clones hold roughly 13% of a sample with approximately 110,000 clones, approximately 80% of them seen once. Overall study results and limits: In vitro experiments confirmed that a few CMV-associated chains were specific for CMV antigens. Later analysis identified 16,000 or so TCR beta sequences associated with HLA alleles, using a false discovery rate threshold of 0.05. As a later analysis showed, several of the most significant clusters appeared to be linked to common viral pathogens.

CDR3 length equals 15 residues. Germline V gene data show CDR1 as MNHEY and CDR2 as SVGAGI. V was trimmed by 7 bases and J by 1 base, leaving 17 bases between them. The J gene is TRBJ2-7, the V gene TRBV6-5, with a tentative D call TRBD2 (5 bases). Input material: PBMCs. The sequence was obtained from a woman aged 40 to 50 in good health and CMV-seropositive. CDR3 coding DNA: TGTGCCAGCAAAACGTCTGGCGGGTCTTCCTACGAGCAGTACTTC. Its translation: CASKTSGGSSYEQYF.